This TCR beta chain originates from a study of T cell repertoires in cytomegalovirus infection. Study-wide context: Signatures in public TCR beta sequences pointed to both CMV infection and matching HLA type. Notes on the study in general: CMV carriers having the relevant HLA were flagged by cumulative public TCR beta family frequency. HLA-C-restricted TCR beta clonotypes specific for CMV led the ex vivo response.

Via MiXCR, TCRdb re-called the reads, giving one row per CDR3 protein. Altogether some 24,000 distinct CDR3 sequences are present, about 23% being singletons, with the ten largest covering about 90%. This clonotype appeared a few times. Its antigen is undetermined. Germline-derived CDR1 and CDR2 are MNHEY and SVGAGI. After removal of 2 bases from V and 2 bases from J, the junction contained 5 bases not matched to a gene. The CDR3 sequence is 15 residues long. This chain joins TRBV6-5 and TRBJ2-7; 8 bases are a match to TRBD2. The TCR sequence derives from a human donor in good health (CMV status not recorded). Some clones in this sample may be carry-over from other donors' samples. Source: CD8+ T cells from cultured PBMCs, taken from culture after CMV antigen stimulation. For the CDR3, the DNA is TGTGCCAGCAGTTACCGAAGCGGGGGAACCTACGAGCAGTACTTC. Translated, it gives CASSYRSGGTYEQYF.